A selection of T cell receptor beta chains follows, all from one sample in a study of blood T cell repertoires in COVID-19. The method was immunoSEQ multiplex PCR; TCRdb's version includes in-frame clones alone and lacks a portion of them. The repertoire holds tens of thousands of clones, about 86% seen once, with more than 0.95% in the top ten. The sequencing input was peripheral blood. Source of these receptors: a man aged 40-49 years with acute or convalescent COVID-19. CDR3s include the opening cysteine and the closing phenylalanine or tryptophan. The D gene is left open where the match is weak. The size entry is marked missing in some rows and otherwise reads once, few, many or a size class.

v_call: TRBV29-1; clone_size: NA; j_call: TRBJ1-1; d_call: NA; cdr3_nt: TGCAGCGCCGCCCCCCGGGGGAACCATGAAGCTTTCTTT; cdr3_aa: CSAAPRGNHEAFF
v_call: TRBV2; clone_size: NA; j_call: TRBJ1-5; d_call: NA; cdr3_nt: TGTGCCAGCAGTGAAGCAGGGGTGGGGAATCAGCCCCAGCATTTT; cdr3_aa: CASSEAGVGNQPQHF
v_call: TRBV12-5; clone_size: NA; j_call: TRBJ2-3; d_call: TRBD1; cdr3_nt: TGTGCTAGTGCCCAGGGGGCCAGGGATACGCAGTATTTT; cdr3_aa: CASAQGARDTQYF
v_call: TRBV24-1; clone_size: NA; j_call: TRBJ1-2; d_call: NA; cdr3_nt: TGTGCCACCGGAGGGCAGAGCTATGGCTACACCTTC; cdr3_aa: CATGGQSYGYTF
v_call: TRBV19; clone_size: NA; j_call: TRBJ2-1; d_call: NA; cdr3_nt: TGTGCCAGTAGTGGGCAGTTTTACAATGAGCAGTTCTTC; cdr3_aa: CASSGQFYNEQFF
v_call: TRBV19; clone_size: NA; j_call: TRBJ2-1; d_call: NA; cdr3_nt: TGTGCCAGTAGTATAGCTTCGGGGGGCGGGTACAATGAGCAGTTCTTC; cdr3_aa: CASSIASGGGYNEQFF
v_call: TRBV4-1; clone_size: NA; j_call: TRBJ1-1; d_call: NA; cdr3_nt: TGCGCCAGCAGCCAAGTGGCGGGTTTGAGCACTGAAGCTTTCTTT; cdr3_aa: CASSQVAGLSTEAFF
v_call: TRBV30; clone_size: NA; j_call: TRBJ1-6; d_call: NA; cdr3_nt: TGTGCCTGGAGTTCCGGGAAGGAGGATTCACCCCTCCACTTT; cdr3_aa: CAWSSGKEDSPLHF
v_call: TRBV15; clone_size: NA; j_call: TRBJ1-4; d_call: TRBD1; cdr3_nt: TGTGCCACCAGCCGCCTGGGACAGACAACTAATGAAAAACTGTTTTTT; cdr3_aa: CATSRLGQTTNEKLFF
v_call: TRBV2; clone_size: once; j_call: TRBJ2-1; d_call: NA; cdr3_nt: TGTGCCAGCAGTGAGCGGGTAGCCTACAATGAGCAGTTCTTC; cdr3_aa: CASSERVAYNEQFF
v_call: TRBV5-1; clone_size: few; j_call: TRBJ2-7; d_call: NA; cdr3_nt: TGCGCCAGCAGCGGTGGGGGACATTTAAACTACGAGCAGTACTTC; cdr3_aa: CASSGGGHLNYEQYF
v_call: TRBV7-6; clone_size: NA; j_call: TRBJ1-1; d_call: TRBD1; cdr3_nt: TGTGCCAGCAGCATGGGACAGGGGGATCTCAACACTGAAGCTTTCTTT; cdr3_aa: CASSMGQGDLNTEAFF
v_call: TRBV5-1; clone_size: NA; j_call: TRBJ2-3; d_call: NA; cdr3_nt: TGCGCCAGCAGCTTGGACAGGACGGATACGCAGTATTTT; cdr3_aa: CASSLDRTDTQYF
v_call: TRBV5-4; clone_size: once; j_call: TRBJ1-1; d_call: TRBD1; cdr3_nt: TGTGCCAGCAGCCCCGACAGGGTCTGGAACACTGAAGCTTTCTTT; cdr3_aa: CASSPDRVWNTEAFF
v_call: TRBV5-6; clone_size: NA; j_call: TRBJ2-1; d_call: NA; cdr3_nt: TGTGCCAGCAGCCTTAGCGTCGAGCAGTTCTTC; cdr3_aa: CASSLSVEQFF
v_call: TRBV2; clone_size: once; j_call: TRBJ1-4; d_call: NA; cdr3_nt: TGTGCCAGCAGTGCGACAGGCAGAAGTGAAAAACTGTTTTTT; cdr3_aa: CASSATGRSEKLFF
v_call: TRBV12-5; clone_size: NA; j_call: TRBJ2-7; d_call: NA; cdr3_nt: TGTGCTAGTGGGCCGGGACACGCCTACGAGCAGTACTTC; cdr3_aa: CASGPGHAYEQYF
v_call: TRBV7-3; clone_size: NA; j_call: TRBJ2-3; d_call: NA; cdr3_nt: TGTGCCAGCAGCTTATCCGGGGGCACAGATACGCAGTATTTT; cdr3_aa: CASSLSGGTDTQYF
v_call: TRBV10-3; clone_size: NA; j_call: TRBJ1-5; d_call: NA; cdr3_nt: TGTGCCATCAGCTCAGACAGAGTAGGTCAGCCCCAGCATTTT; cdr3_aa: CAISSDRVGQPQHF
v_call: TRBV5-8; clone_size: NA; j_call: TRBJ1-4; d_call: NA; cdr3_nt: TGTGCCAGCAGCTTGGTCAGGAGGGAAAAACTGTTTTTT; cdr3_aa: CASSLVRREKLFF
v_call: TRBV4-1; clone_size: NA; j_call: TRBJ1-5; d_call: NA; cdr3_nt: TGCGCCAGCAGCCCGAAAGGGGGTCAGCCCCAGCATTTT; cdr3_aa: CASSPKGGQPQHF
v_call: TRBV15; clone_size: NA; j_call: TRBJ1-5; d_call: TRBD1; cdr3_nt: TGTGCCACCAGCAAAGGGGGCCGAGACCAGCCCCAGCATTTT; cdr3_aa: CATSKGGRDQPQHF
v_call: TRBV11-2; clone_size: NA; j_call: TRBJ1-2; d_call: NA; cdr3_nt: TGTGCCAGCATCCGCGGACCAGGGTCTGACTATGGCTACACCTTC; cdr3_aa: CASIRGPGSDYGYTF
v_call: TRBV9; clone_size: NA; j_call: TRBJ2-7; d_call: NA; cdr3_nt: TGTGCCAGCAGCGTAGGGGGCGCGCAATCCTACGAGCAGTACTTC; cdr3_aa: CASSVGGAQSYEQYF
v_call: TRBV11-2; clone_size: NA; j_call: TRBJ1-2; d_call: TRBD1; cdr3_nt: TGTGCCAGCAGCTTAGTGGTGGGACAGGGGGTCTACTATGGCTACACCTTC; cdr3_aa: CASSLVVGQGVYYGYTF
v_call: TRBV11-2; clone_size: NA; j_call: TRBJ1-2; d_call: NA; cdr3_nt: TGTGCCAGCAGCTTAGGGCAGGAAAGCAACTATGGCTACACCTTC; cdr3_aa: CASSLGQESNYGYTF
v_call: TRBV24-1; clone_size: NA; j_call: TRBJ2-7; d_call: NA; cdr3_nt: TGTGCCACCAGTGATTCTCCCCGGGGGGAGCAGTACTTC; cdr3_aa: CATSDSPRGEQYF
v_call: TRBV5-4; clone_size: NA; j_call: TRBJ2-7; d_call: NA; cdr3_nt: TGTGCCAGCAGCTTGGCCCATCAGGGAATCAACGAGCAGTACTTC; cdr3_aa: CASSLAHQGINEQYF
v_call: TRBV4-1; clone_size: NA; j_call: TRBJ1-2; d_call: NA; cdr3_nt: TGCGCCAGCAGCCAAGCAGAACAGGGAGCTAACTATGGCTACACCTTC; cdr3_aa: CASSQAEQGANYGYTF
v_call: TRBV24-1; clone_size: NA; j_call: TRBJ1-2; d_call: TRBD1; cdr3_nt: TGTGCCACCAGCGGAGGGACAGGGGCCGGTCTAGGCTACACCTTC; cdr3_aa: CATSGGTGAGLGYTF
v_call: TRBV23-1; clone_size: NA; j_call: TRBJ1-4; d_call: TRBD1; cdr3_nt: TGCGCCAGCCCCTCCCTACAGGGGACAAGAACTAATGAAAAACTGTTTTTT; cdr3_aa: CASPSLQGTRTNEKLFF
v_call: TRBV2; clone_size: NA; j_call: TRBJ2-7; d_call: NA; cdr3_nt: TGTGCCAGCAAGGGGGGGGTAATCGCGGGTTACGAGCAGTACTTC; cdr3_aa: CASKGGVIAGYEQYF
v_call: TRBV4-2; clone_size: NA; j_call: TRBJ1-2; d_call: NA; cdr3_nt: TGTGCCAGCAGCCAATGGTATCGAGGCAGTTTAGCTAACTATGGCTACACCTTC; cdr3_aa: CASSQWYRGSLANYGYTF
v_call: TRBV24-1; clone_size: NA; j_call: TRBJ2-3; d_call: TRBD1; cdr3_nt: TGTGCCAGCAATACCGGGACAGGGACAGATACGCAGTATTTT; cdr3_aa: CASNTGTGTDTQYF
v_call: TRBV19; clone_size: NA; j_call: TRBJ2-3; d_call: TRBD2; cdr3_nt: TGTGCCAGTAGTATAGACCCCCGACTAGCGGGGAGCACAGATACGCAGTATTTT; cdr3_aa: CASSIDPRLAGSTDTQYF
v_call: TRBV27; clone_size: NA; j_call: TRBJ2-7; d_call: NA; cdr3_nt: TGTGCCAGCAGTTTATCTGGCAGCGCCAACTACGAGCAGTACTTC; cdr3_aa: CASSLSGSANYEQYF
v_call: TRBV21-1; clone_size: few; j_call: TRBJ2-7; d_call: NA; cdr3_nt: TGTGCCAGCAGCAAAGGAAGGCCTAGCGGGGACTACGAGCAGTACTTC; cdr3_aa: CASSKGRPSGDYEQYF
v_call: TRBV11-3; clone_size: NA; j_call: TRBJ1-1; d_call: NA; cdr3_nt: TGTGCCAGCAGCTTAGGGGAGGGATTCAACACTGAAGCTTTCTTT; cdr3_aa: CASSLGEGFNTEAFF
v_call: TRBV5-1; clone_size: NA; j_call: TRBJ1-3; d_call: NA; cdr3_nt: TGCGCCAGCAGCCCCGGACAGCCTTTCTCTGGAAACACCATATATTTT; cdr3_aa: CASSPGQPFSGNTIYF
v_call: TRBV12-2; clone_size: NA; j_call: TRBJ2-4; d_call: NA; cdr3_nt: TGTGCAAGTCGCTCAACCGGACACGGGAAAAACATTCAGTACTTC; cdr3_aa: CASRSTGHGKNIQYF
v_call: TRBV2; clone_size: NA; j_call: TRBJ2-5; d_call: TRBD1; cdr3_nt: TGTGCCAGCAGGTCCCGGACAGGGAAGACCCAGTACTTC; cdr3_aa: CASRSRTGKTQYF
v_call: TRBV23-1; clone_size: once; j_call: TRBJ1-1; d_call: NA; cdr3_nt: TGCGCCAGCAGTCACCGGACAGCCCTAACGAACACTGAAGCTTTCTTT; cdr3_aa: CASSHRTALTNTEAFF
v_call: TRBV19; clone_size: medium-sized; j_call: TRBJ2-2; d_call: NA; cdr3_nt: TGTGCCACTTCAGCAGGGGTAGCGAACACCGGGGAGCTGTTTTTT; cdr3_aa: CATSAGVANTGELFF
v_call: TRBV25-1; clone_size: NA; j_call: TRBJ2-7; d_call: NA; cdr3_nt: TGTGCCAGCAGTCACCCCCTTGGCAGCGTAACGAGGATCGAGCAGTACTTC; cdr3_aa: CASSHPLGSVTRIEQYF